The 4 T cell receptor beta chains presented below share a single source sample, sequenced in a study of blood T cell repertoires in COVID-19. Produced via immunoSEQ multiplex PCR; TCRdb's table is partial and in-frame only. Seen here are about 110,000 clones, 87% observed once, and the top ten hold around 4.9%. The specimen sequenced was peripheral blood. The receptors were gathered from a human donor in a cohort sampled during active COVID-19.

V is TRBV28 and J is TRBJ2-5, with D perhaps matching TRBD2 (6 bases). V lost 3 bases, J lost 5 bases, and 10 bases lay in between. The germline CDR1 and CDR2 sequences are MDHEN and SYDVKM. This CDR3 region has 13 residues. The CDR3 protein is CASSLGLSETQYF. The CDR3 nucleotides are TGTGCCAGCAGTTTGGGACTGTCGGAGACCCAGTACTTC.

The chain employs TRBV30 and TRBJ1-6; the match to TRBD1 covers 7 bases. V was pared by 0 bases and J by 7 bases, with 3 bases of the junction left unmatched. Germline values: CDR1 GTSNPN, CDR2 SVGIG (reference sequence). The CDR3 extends over 14 amino acids. DNA for the CDR3: TGTGCCTGGAGTGTACGGGACAGCAATTCACCCCTCCACTTT. Protein: CAWSVRDSNSPLHF.

The chain employs TRBV5-1 and TRBJ1-5; the D is unclear. The CDR3 consists of 13 residues. Trimming removed 4 bases from V and 4 bases from J, with 9 bases in between. Germline V gene sequence: CDR1 SGHRS, CDR2 YFSETQ. In DNA, the CDR3 is TGCGCCAGCAGCGTGGGAGATAATCAGCCCCAGCATTTT. Translated, it gives CASSVGDNQPQHF.

This rearrangement joins TRBV5-8 to TRBJ2-2; D call uncertain. V was pared by 1 base and J by 1 base, with 8 bases between. Looked up from germline, CDR1 is SGHTS and CDR2 is YDEGEE. The CDR3 contains 15 residues. The CDR3 sequence: CASSLLYGNTGELFF. The CDR3 bases are TGTGCCAGCAGCTTGCTTTACGGGAACACCGGGGAGCTGTTTTTT.